This T cell receptor beta chain was recorded in a study of radiation and T cells in renal cell carcinoma. Clones were read by immunoSEQ multiplex PCR, and TCRdb kept only the in-frame ones, dropping some. This sample carries about 150,000 clones, about 85% of them seen once, and the ten largest clones take 4.1%. CDR1 is MNHEY, CDR2 SVGAGI, per germline. After removal of 7 bases from V and 4 bases from J, the junction contained 7 bases not matched to a gene. This CDR3 is 14 amino acids long. The time point here: baseline pretreatment blood. The sample's treatment: 15 Gy SBRT to primary tumor, nephrectomy 4 weeks later.

The receptor's source is an older woman with renal cell carcinoma. The J gene is TRBJ2-7, the V gene TRBV6-5; 10 bases are a match to TRBD2. Here the sequenced sample was blood, taken from a patient whose treatment included radiotherapy and nephrectomy. CDR3 sequence reads: CASTPSGGGYEQYF. CDR3 sequence (DNA): TGTGCCAGCACCCCGAGCGGGGGGGGGTACGAGCAGTACTTC.